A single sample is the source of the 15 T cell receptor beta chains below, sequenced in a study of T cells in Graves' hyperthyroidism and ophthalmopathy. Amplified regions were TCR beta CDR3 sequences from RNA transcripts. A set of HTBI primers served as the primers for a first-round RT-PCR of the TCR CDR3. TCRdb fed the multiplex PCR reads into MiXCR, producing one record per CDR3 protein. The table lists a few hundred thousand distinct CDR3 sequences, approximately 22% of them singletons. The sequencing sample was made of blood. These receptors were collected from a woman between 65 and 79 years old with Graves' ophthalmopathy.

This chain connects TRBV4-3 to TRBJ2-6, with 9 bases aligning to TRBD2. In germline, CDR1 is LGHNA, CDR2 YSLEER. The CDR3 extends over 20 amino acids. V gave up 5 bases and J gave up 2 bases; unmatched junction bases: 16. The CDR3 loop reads CASSWREGIMGPTGANVLTF. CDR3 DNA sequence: TGCGCCAGCAGCTGGCGGGAGGGCATAATGGGGCCTACTGGGGCCAACGTCCTGACTTTC.

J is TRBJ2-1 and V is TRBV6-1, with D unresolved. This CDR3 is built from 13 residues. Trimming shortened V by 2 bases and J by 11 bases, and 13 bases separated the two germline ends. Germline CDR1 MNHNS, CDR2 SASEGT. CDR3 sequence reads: CASSETWVLQQFF. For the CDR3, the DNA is TGTGCCAGCAGTGAAACGTGGGTGCTACAGCAGTTCTTC.

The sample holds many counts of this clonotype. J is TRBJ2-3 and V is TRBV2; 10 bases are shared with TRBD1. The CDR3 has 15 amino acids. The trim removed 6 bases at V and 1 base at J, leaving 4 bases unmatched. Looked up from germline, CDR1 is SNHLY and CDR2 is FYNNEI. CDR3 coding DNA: TGTGCCAGCAGAGGGGACAGGGGTCGCACAGATACGCAGTATTTT. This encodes CASRGDRGRTDTQYF. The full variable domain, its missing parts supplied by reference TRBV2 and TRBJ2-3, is EPEVTQTPSHQVTQMGQEVILRCVPISNHLYFYWYRQILGQKVEFLVSFYNNEISEKSEIFDDQFSVERPDGSNFTLKIRSTKLEDSAMYFCASRGDRGRTDTQYFGPGTRLTVL.

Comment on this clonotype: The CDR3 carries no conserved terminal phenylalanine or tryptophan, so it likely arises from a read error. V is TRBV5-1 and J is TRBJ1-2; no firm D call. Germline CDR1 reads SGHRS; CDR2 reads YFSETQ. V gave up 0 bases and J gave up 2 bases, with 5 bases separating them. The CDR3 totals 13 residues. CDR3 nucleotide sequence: TGCGCCAGCAGCTTGGCCGGGAACTATGGCTACACCTCC. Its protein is CASSLAGNYGYTS.

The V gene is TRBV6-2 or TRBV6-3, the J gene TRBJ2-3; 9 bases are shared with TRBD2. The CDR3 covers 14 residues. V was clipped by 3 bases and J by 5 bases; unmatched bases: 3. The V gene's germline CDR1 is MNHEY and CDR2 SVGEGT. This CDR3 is CASSYSGSVDTQYF. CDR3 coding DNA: TGTGCCAGCAGTTATAGCGGGAGCGTAGATACGCAGTATTTT.

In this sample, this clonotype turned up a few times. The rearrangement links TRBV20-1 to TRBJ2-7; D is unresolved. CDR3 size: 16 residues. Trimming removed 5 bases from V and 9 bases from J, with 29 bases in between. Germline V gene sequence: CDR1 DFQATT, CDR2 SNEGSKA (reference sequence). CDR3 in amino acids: CSACERGAGFYERQYF. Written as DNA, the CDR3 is TGCAGTGCTTGCGAGCGAGGCGCCGGCTTCTACGAGCGGCAGTACTTC.

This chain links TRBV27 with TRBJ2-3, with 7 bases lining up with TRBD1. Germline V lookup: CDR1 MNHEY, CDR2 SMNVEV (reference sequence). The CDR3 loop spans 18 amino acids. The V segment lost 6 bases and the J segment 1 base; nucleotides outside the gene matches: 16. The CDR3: CASRRGGRELLRTDTQYF. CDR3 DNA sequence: TGTGCCAGCAGGAGAGGGGGCCGCGAACTACTCCGCACAGATACGCAGTATTTT.

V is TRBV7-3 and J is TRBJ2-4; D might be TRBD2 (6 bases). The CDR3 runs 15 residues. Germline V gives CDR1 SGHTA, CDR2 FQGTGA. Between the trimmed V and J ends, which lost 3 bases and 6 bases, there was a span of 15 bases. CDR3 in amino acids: CASSFIGGMGNIQYF. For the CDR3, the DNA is TGTGCCAGCAGCTTCATAGGCGGGATGGGAAACATTCAGTACTTC.

The CDR3 DNA reads TGTGCCATAGCCCGGGACGGATACAATGAGCAGTTCTTC. Amino acid sequence: CAIARDGYNEQFF. The chain recombines TRBV30 with TRBJ2-1, with D perhaps matching TRBD1 or TRBD2 (5 bases each). Trimming shortened V by 8 bases and J by 4 bases, and 15 bases separated the two germline ends. The length of the CDR3 is 13 residues. Germline V lookup: CDR1 GTSNPN, CDR2 SVGIG (reference sequence).

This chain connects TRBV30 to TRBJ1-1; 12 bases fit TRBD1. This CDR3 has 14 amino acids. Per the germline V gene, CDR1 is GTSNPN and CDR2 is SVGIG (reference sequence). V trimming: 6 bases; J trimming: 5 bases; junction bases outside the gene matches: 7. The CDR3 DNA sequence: TGTGCCTGCTCTAGGGACAGGGGGCGTACTGAAGCTTTCTTT. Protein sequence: CACSRDRGRTEAFF.

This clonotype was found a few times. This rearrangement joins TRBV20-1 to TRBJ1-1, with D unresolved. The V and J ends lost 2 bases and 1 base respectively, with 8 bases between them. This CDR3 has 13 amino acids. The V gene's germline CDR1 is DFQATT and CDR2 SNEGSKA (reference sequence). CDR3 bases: TGCAGTGCTAGATCGGGGTCGAACACTGAAGCTTTCTTT. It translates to CSARSGSNTEAFF.

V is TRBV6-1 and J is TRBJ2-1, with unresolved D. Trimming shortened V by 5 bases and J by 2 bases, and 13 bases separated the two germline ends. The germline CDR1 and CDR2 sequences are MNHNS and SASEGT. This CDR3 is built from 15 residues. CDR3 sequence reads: CASSFRGSAYNEQFF. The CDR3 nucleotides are TGTGCCAGCAGTTTTCGTGGGTCTGCCTACAATGAGCAGTTCTTC.

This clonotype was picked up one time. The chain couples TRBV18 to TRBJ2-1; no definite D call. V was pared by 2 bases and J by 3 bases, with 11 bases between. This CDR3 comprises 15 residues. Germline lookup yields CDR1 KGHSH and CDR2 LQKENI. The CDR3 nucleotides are TGTGCCAGCTCACCATCGACAAAAAGCTACAATGAGCAGTTCTTC. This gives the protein CASSPSTKSYNEQFF.

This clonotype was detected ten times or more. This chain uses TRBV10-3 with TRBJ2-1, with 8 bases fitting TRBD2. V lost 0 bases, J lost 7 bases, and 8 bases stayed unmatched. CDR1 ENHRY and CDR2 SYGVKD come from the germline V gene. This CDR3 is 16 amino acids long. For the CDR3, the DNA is TGTGCCATCAGTGAGTCGCCGGGCGGGAGGATTAATGAGCAGTTCTTC. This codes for CAISESPGGRINEQFF.

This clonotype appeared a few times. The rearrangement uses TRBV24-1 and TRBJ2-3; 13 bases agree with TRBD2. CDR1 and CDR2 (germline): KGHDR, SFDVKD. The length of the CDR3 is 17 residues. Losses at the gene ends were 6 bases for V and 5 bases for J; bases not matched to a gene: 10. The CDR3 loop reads CATSQPGLAGNEDTQYF. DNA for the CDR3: TGTGCCACCAGTCAACCGGGACTAGCGGGAAACGAAGATACGCAGTATTTT.